This T cell receptor (beta chain) was captured in a study of vaccination effects on CD4 cells after COVID-19. Study background: Wells of roughly 2 million PBMC each were grown with 10 IU/ml IL-2 and 9.5 to 10 ug/ml peptides.

Trimming at V came to 4 bases and at J to 4 bases, leaving 4 bases not matched to a gene. From germline, CDR1 is SGHKS and CDR2 YYEKEE (reference sequence). CDR3 length: 13 residues. Worth noting for this clone: Its antigen is unknown.

Profiled with immunoSEQ multiplex PCR; TCRdb holds only in-frame clones, not every one. In the table there are under 40,000 clones, 70% of which are singletons. Having been cultured for about ten days, the cells underwent CD4+ T cell isolation. Having tested negative for nucleocapsid antibodies, the vaccine recipients showed no prior SARS-CoV-2 infection. Half the medium was swapped for IL-2 medium on days 3 and 7. General study results and limits: Common cold coronaviruses were cross-recognized by only 1 of 255 vaccine-induced clones in healthy vaccinees.

The specimen was CD4+ T cells from PBMCs cultured without peptide, collected before COVID-19 vaccination. The rearrangement uses TRBV5-5 and TRBJ1-1, with 7 bases aligning to TRBD1. This sequence originates from a human donor who received a COVID-19 vaccine. DNA for the CDR3: TGTGCCAGCAGCCCTACAGGGGTCACTGAAGCTTTCTTT. Its translation: CASSPTGVTEAFF. Full variable domain (outside the CDR3, taken from reference TRBV5-5 and TRBJ1-1): DAGVTQSPTHLIKTRGQQVTLRCSPISGHKSVSWYQQVLGQGPQFIFQYYEKEERGRGNFPDRFSARQFPNYSSELNVNALLLGDSALYLCASSPTGVTEAFFGQGTRLTVV.